Each of the 8 T cell receptor beta chains below was sequenced from the same sample in a study of T cells after yellow fever vaccination. TCRdb redid the calling of the 5' RACE reads with MiXCR, one entry per CDR3 protein. The sample has tens of thousands of distinct CDR3 sequences, more than 9% seen once. Specimen: PBMCs, either bulk or a sorted T-cell subset (CD4+, CD8+, memory, or dextramer-sorted; not recorded which), collected roughly 14 days after the first yellow fever vaccination. These receptors all come from a man aged 18 to 29 who received the YFV17D yellow fever vaccine.

This clonotype appeared many times. V usage is TRBV2 and J usage is TRBJ2-7; perhaps TRBD1 as D (6 bases). This CDR3 has 12 residues. V was shortened by 7 bases and J by 7 bases, with 14 bases between the two germline ends. Looked up from germline, CDR1 is SNHLY and CDR2 is FYNNEI. The CDR3 loop reads CASTGQPYEQYF. The CDR3 DNA follows: TGTGCCAGCACCGGACAGCCATATGAGCAGTACTTC. The variable domain in full, with the rest retrieved from reference TRBV2 and TRBJ2-7, is EPEVTQTPSHQVTQMGQEVILRCVPISNHLYFYWYRQILGQKVEFLVSFYNNEISEKSEIFDDQFSVERPDGSNFTLKIRSTKLEDSAMYFCASTGQPYEQYFGPGTRLTVT.

There are many counts of this clonotype. This chain uses TRBV20-1 with TRBJ2-3; 7 bases are a match to TRBD1. Trimming took 6 bases from V and 5 from J; bases not matched to a gene: 8. CDR1 and CDR2 from the germline V gene are DFQATT and SNEGSKA (reference sequence). The CDR3 has 13 amino acids. CDR3 sequence reads: CSALLQGVDTQYF. As DNA, the CDR3 is TGCAGTGCCCTACTCCAGGGGGTAGATACGCAGTATTTT.

This clonotype was seen ten or more times. The gene calls are TRBV20-1 and TRBJ2-3; D possibly matches TRBD1 or TRBD2 (5 bases each). The CDR3 covers 14 residues. V was cut by 6 bases and J by 1 base, with 14 bases left in between. Germline lookup yields CDR1 DFQATT and CDR2 SNEGSKA (reference sequence). CDR3 loop: CSARRTPRTDTQYF. As DNA, the CDR3 is TGCAGTGCCAGGAGGACACCCCGCACAGATACGCAGTATTTT.

In its sample, this clonotype was seen a few times. V and J are TRBV5-4 and TRBJ1-2; D gene ambiguous. The ends were cut back, 4 bases at V and 8 bases at J, with 18 bases in the middle. From germline, CDR1 is SGHNT and CDR2 YYREEE (reference sequence). CDR3 length: 14 residues. The CDR3 DNA sequence: TGTGCCAGCAGCATCCGAGAGGCCGCCGGGGGCTACACCTTC. Encoded protein: CASSIREAAGGYTF.

This clonotype was counted at least ten times. The chain recombines TRBV7-2 with TRBJ1-1; TRBD1 matches 12 bases. The CDR3 contains 16 residues. Looked up from germline, CDR1 is SGHTA and CDR2 is FQGNSA. Trimming cost V 4 bases and J 5 bases; bases outside gene matches: 8. CDR3 DNA sequence: TGTGCCAGCAGCTCGGGACAGGGGGCTGGGGGGACTGAAGCTTTCTTT. It encodes CASSSGQGAGGTEAFF.

This clonotype was observed at least ten times. The gene calls are TRBV21-1 and TRBJ1-4; TRBD1 is taken as the D call from the table, unchecked against the DNA. TRBV21-1 is given as a pseudogene. CDR3 length: 16 amino acids. The CDR3 is CASSKAPGIRNEKLFF. The DNA for the CDR3 is TGTGCCAGCAGCAAAGCTCCCGGCATACGTAATGAAAAACTGTTTTTT.

The table lists this clonotype with many counts. V is TRBV4-2 and J is TRBJ2-3; perhaps TRBD2 as D (5 bases). Per the germline V gene, CDR1 is LGHNA and CDR2 is YNFKEQ. This CDR3 contains 13 residues. Trimming stripped 4 bases from V and 6 bases from J, with 11 bases between. Here the CDR3 reads CASSRETGDTQYF. As DNA, the CDR3 is TGTGCCAGCAGCCGGGAAACGGGGGATACGCAGTATTTT.

At least ten counts were recorded for this clonotype. V usage is TRBV4-1 and J usage is TRBJ1-4; TRBD1 might be the D (5 bases). The CDR3 extends over 16 amino acids. CDR1 MGHRA and CDR2 YSYEKL come from the germline V gene. V was shortened by 1 base and J by 3 bases, with 12 bases between the two germline ends. The CDR3 DNA sequence: TGCGCCAGCAGCCAAGTAAGCGGGGGAGCTAATGAAAAACTGTTTTTT. Its protein is CASSQVSGGANEKLFF.